This TCR beta chain is from a study of vaccination and CD4 T cells after COVID-19. General observations from the study: In convalescent patients, a median about 90% of post-vaccine SARS-CoV-2-reactive clones appeared only after vaccination. Vaccine-specific clones numbering 304 of 307 showed spike mono-reactivity in convalescent patients.

Germline V CDR1 and CDR2: KGHSH, LQKENI. Trimming removed 5 bases from V and 5 bases from J, with 11 bases in between. The CDR3 covers 13 residues. The Oncomine TCR Beta short-read assay was what sequenced the DNA obtained from cultured CD4+ T cells. TCRdb analysed the PCR reads with MiXCR anew, one entry per CDR3 protein. This table holds some 10,000 distinct CDR3 sequences, about 81% found once. Stated treatment: roughly 10-day PBMC culture with coronavirus spike peptide pools or control peptides (ViraFEST assay). This clonotype showed up just once. Its target is unknown. The sequence derives from a human donor who had recovered from COVID-19. The sample was CD4+ T cells from blood, cultured in vitro. The chain joins TRBV18 to TRBJ2-3; no clear D gene. This CDR3 is CASSEQHGDTQYF. CDR3 in DNA: TGTGCCAGCTCAGAGCAACACGGAGATACGCAGTATTTT.